These T cell receptor beta chains were read from a single sample in a study of radiotherapy plus CTLA-4 blockade in lung cancer. The assay was immunoSEQ multiplex PCR, and TCRdb's table has in-frame clones only and misses some. The top ten clones hold about 2.9% of a sample with some 52,000 clones, approximately 80% of them seen once. Sequences were derived from peripheral blood, sampled from a patient treated with radiotherapy plus ipilimumab. These TCRs come from a human donor with non-small cell lung cancer who had a partial response to radiotherapy plus ipilimumab. Both conserved end residues are part of each CDR3. D genes are given only for firm matches. Clone size, where shown, is once, few, many, or a class for clones that have expanded.

abundance: .
d_gene: TRBD1
j_gene: TRBJ2-3
v_gene: TRBV5-1
CDR3aa: CASSRTGDGDTQYF
CDR3nt: TGCGCCAGCAGCAGGACAGGGGATGGAGATACGCAGTATTTT

abundance: .
d_gene: .
j_gene: TRBJ1-5
v_gene: TRBV6-5
CDR3aa: CASSQLRVDQPQHF
CDR3nt: TGTGCCAGCAGTCAGCTCAGGGTTGATCAGCCCCAGCATTTT

abundance: .
d_gene: TRBD1
j_gene: TRBJ2-7
v_gene: TRBV5-1
CDR3aa: CASSLAGTGSYEQYF
CDR3nt: TGCGCCAGCAGCTTGGCTGGGACAGGTTCCTACGAGCAGTACTTC

abundance: .
d_gene: TRBD2
j_gene: TRBJ2-5
v_gene: TRBV5-5
CDR3aa: CASRRLAGGQETQYF
CDR3nt: TGTGCCAGCAGAAGACTAGCGGGGGGGCAAGAGACCCAGTACTTC

abundance: .
d_gene: TRBD2
j_gene: TRBJ2-5
v_gene: TRBV25-1
CDR3aa: CASSEGSGTSSREQYF
CDR3nt: TGTGCCAGCAGTGAAGGTTCCGGGACTAGCTCTCGAGAGCAGTACTTC

abundance: once
d_gene: .
j_gene: TRBJ1-5
v_gene: TRBV28
CDR3aa: CASHMWTGSNQPQHF
CDR3nt: TGTGCCAGCCATATGTGGACGGGAAGCAATCAGCCCCAGCATTTT

abundance: .
d_gene: TRBD2
j_gene: TRBJ2-2
v_gene: TRBV19
CDR3aa: CASSILASGANTGELFF
CDR3nt: TGTGCCAGTAGTATACTGGCTAGCGGTGCGAACACCGGGGAGCTGTTTTTT

abundance: .
d_gene: TRBD1
j_gene: TRBJ2-3
v_gene: TRBV6-5
CDR3aa: CASSLRQGRGTQYF
CDR3nt: TGTGCCAGCAGCCTCCGACAGGGGCGGGGTACGCAGTATTTT

abundance: .
d_gene: TRBD2
j_gene: TRBJ2-1
v_gene: TRBV6-1
CDR3aa: CASSALAGTNNEQFF
CDR3nt: TGTGCCAGCAGTGCGCTAGCGGGGACGAACAATGAGCAGTTCTTC

abundance: .
d_gene: .
j_gene: TRBJ1-2
v_gene: TRBV6-1
CDR3aa: CASSEAPGSYTF
CDR3nt: TGTGCCAGCAGTGAAGCCCCCGGTAGCTACACCTTC

abundance: .
d_gene: .
j_gene: TRBJ2-4
v_gene: TRBV7-2
CDR3aa: CASSLTGNIQYF
CDR3nt: TGTGCCAGCAGCTTAACTGGAAACATTCAGTACTTC

abundance: .
d_gene: .
j_gene: TRBJ1-3
v_gene: TRBV7-9
CDR3aa: CAWGEVWSSGNTIYF
CDR3nt: TGTGCCTGGGGGGAAGTTTGGAGCTCTGGAAACACCATATATTTT

abundance: .
d_gene: TRBD1
j_gene: TRBJ2-3
v_gene: TRBV9
CDR3aa: CASSARGLTQYF
CDR3nt: TGTGCCAGCAGCGCGAGGGGGCTTACGCAGTATTTT

abundance: .
d_gene: TRBD1
j_gene: TRBJ1-6
v_gene: TRBV5-1
CDR3aa: CASSLWGQGGSPLHF
CDR3nt: TGCGCCAGCAGCTTGTGGGGACAGGGTGGTTCACCCCTCCACTTT

abundance: .
d_gene: TRBD2
j_gene: TRBJ2-3
v_gene: TRBV7-2
CDR3aa: CASSGRRTSGASTDTQYF
CDR3nt: TGTGCCAGCAGCGGAAGGAGGACTAGCGGTGCCAGCACAGATACGCAGTATTTT

abundance: .
d_gene: TRBD2
j_gene: TRBJ2-5
v_gene: TRBV19
CDR3aa: CASSELAGETQYF
CDR3nt: TGTGCCAGTAGTGAACTAGCGGGGGAGACCCAGTACTTC

abundance: few
d_gene: .
j_gene: TRBJ1-2
v_gene: TRBV6-6
CDR3aa: CASSYLDSLVGGYTF
CDR3nt: TGTGCCAGCAGTTACCTCGACAGCCTGGTCGGAGGCTACACCTTC

abundance: .
d_gene: TRBD1
j_gene: TRBJ1-4
v_gene: TRBV14
CDR3aa: CASSPIGTDNEKLFF
CDR3nt: TGTGCCAGCAGCCCGATCGGGACAGATAATGAAAAACTGTTTTTT

abundance: .
d_gene: TRBD1
j_gene: TRBJ1-2
v_gene: TRBV29-1
CDR3aa: CSVRPGQGYGYTF
CDR3nt: TGCAGCGTCAGACCGGGACAGGGCTATGGCTACACCTTC

abundance: .
d_gene: TRBD1
j_gene: TRBJ1-5
v_gene: TRBV27
CDR3aa: CASREYGTGMNQPQHF
CDR3nt: TGTGCCAGCAGGGAGTACGGGACAGGGATGAATCAGCCCCAGCATTTT

abundance: .
d_gene: .
j_gene: TRBJ1-5
v_gene: TRBV6-1
CDR3aa: CASSDIGNQPQHF
CDR3nt: TGTGCCAGCAGTGATATAGGCAATCAGCCCCAGCATTTT

abundance: few
d_gene: .
j_gene: TRBJ1-4
v_gene: TRBV6-1
CDR3aa: CASSRDHRYEKLFF
CDR3nt: TGTGCCAGCAGCCGGGATCATCGGTATGAAAAACTGTTTTTT